The rows below give T cell receptor beta chains drawn from one sample of a study of tumor-infiltrating lymphocytes in primary liver carcinoma. Via MiXCR, TCRdb re-called the multiplex PCR reads, giving one row per CDR3 protein. The sample has about 310,000 distinct CDR3 sequences; approximately 58% are singletons. The source material was peripheral blood. The receptors were gathered from a woman in her 30s with primary liver carcinoma and hepatitis B virus infection. Both conserved end residues are part of each CDR3. D genes are given only for firm matches. Not all rows give a size; the values are once, few, many and, for expanded clones, a class.

D gene,J gene,V gene,clone size,CDR3 DNA,CDR3 protein
TRBD2,TRBJ2-7,TRBV11-2,NA,TGTGCCAGTGCAGGACTAGCGGGCTACGAGCACTACTTC,CASAGLAGYEHYF
TRBD2,TRBJ2-7,TRBV12-3/TRBV12-4,few,TGTGCCAGCAGTAGCGGGAGGTTAAACGAGCAGTACTTC,CASSSGRLNEQYF
TRBD1,TRBJ1-5,TRBV28,NA,TGTGCCAGCAGTTTACGAGCAGGGGGCATGGGCAATCAGCCCCAGCATTTT,CASSLRAGGMGNQPQHF
NA,TRBJ1-1,TRBV7-8,NA,TGTGCCAGCAGCTTACGGGACGGAACTTTGAACACTGAAGCTTTCTTT,CASSLRDGTLNTEAFF
TRBD1,TRBJ1-6,TRBV5-6,NA,TGTGACAGCAGCTACTACGGGACAGGGGTAAATTCACCCCTCCACTTT,CDSSYYGTGVNSPLHF
NA,TRBJ2-5,TRBV12-3/TRBV12-4,few,TGTGCCACCGCTCAGGGGGAGACCCAGTACTTC,CATAQGETQYF
NA,TRBJ1-5,TRBV6-1,NA,TGTGCCAGCAGTCCTTACAGGGGCAATCAGCCCCAGCATTTT,CASSPYRGNQPQHF
TRBD1,TRBJ2-1,TRBV5-4,NA,TGTGCCAGCAGGGGCGGACAGGACAATGAGCCGTTCTTC,CASRGGQDNEPFF
NA,TRBJ2-7,TRBV12-3/TRBV12-4,many,TGTGCCAGCAGTTTAAGGGCAGGATTCTCAACCGAGCAGTACTTC,CASSLRAGFSTEQYF
TRBD2,TRBJ2-2,TRBV6-2/TRBV6-3,NA,TGTGCCAGCAAGGTCCCGGGGGGACCGAAGACCGGGGAGCTGTTTTTT,CASKVPGGPKTGELFF
NA,TRBJ1-1,TRBV11-2,NA,TGTGCCAGCAGCTTAGTGGCGGTCCTACCCCGAGCTGAAGCTTTCTTT,CASSLVAVLPRAEAFF
NA,TRBJ1-1,TRBV19,NA,TGCGCCAGTAGTGTCGAGAGAAAAGGGGCTTTCTTT,CASSVERKGAFF
NA,TRBJ2-7,TRBV5-8,NA,TGTGCCAGCAGCTTGGACGGGACCGCATACGAGCAGTACTTC,CASSLDGTAYEQYF
NA,TRBJ2-5,TRBV29-1,NA,TGCAGCGTTAGTCACCAAGAGATCCAGTGCTTC,CSVSHQEIQCF
NA,TRBJ2-2,TRBV6-1,few,TGTGCCAGCAGTGAAACCCTTCCCTCTGGCGCCGCGAACACCGGGGAGCTGTTTTTT,CASSETLPSGAANTGELFF
TRBD2,TRBJ2-7,TRBV11-1,NA,TGTGCCAGCAGTATGGCGGCGGGAGGCCTTTTGGGCGAGCAGTACTTC,CASSMAAGGLLGEQYF
NA,TRBJ2-2,TRBV6-2/TRBV6-3,once,TGTGCCGGGCGAAGAAGGGGGAGTCAGACAGTGGAGCTGTTTTTT,CAGRRRGSQTVELFF
NA,TRBJ1-2,TRBV7-9,few,TGTGCCAGCAGCTTAGGCGAGCTTGGCTACACCTTC,CASSLGELGYTF
TRBD1,TRBJ2-5,TRBV11-2,NA,TGTGCCAGCAGCTTCGTCCCGGGACAGGGAGTTGGGAAAGAGACCCAGTACTTC,CASSFVPGQGVGKETQYF
TRBD2,TRBJ2-7,TRBV6-5,NA,TGTGCCAGCAGTTACTCCGGGGGGGCGGGGAGCTCCTACGAGCAGTACTTC,CASSYSGGAGSSYEQYF
TRBD1,TRBJ1-3,TRBV11-3,many,TGTGCCAGCAGCCCCCGGGACAGTACCCTCTCTGGAAACACCATATATTTT,CASSPRDSTLSGNTIYF
NA,TRBJ2-5,TRBV29-1,NA,TGCTGCGTTGCGTACAGACGGAGGTTCCAAGAGACCCAATACTTC,CCVAYRRRFQETQYF
TRBD2,TRBJ2-5,TRBV6-6,NA,TGTGCCAGCAGCCCCCTAGGCAGGGCGGGGGTAGAGACCCAGCACTTC,CASSPLGRAGVETQHF
NA,TRBJ1-1,TRBV6-2/TRBV6-3,NA,TGTGCCAGCAGTCCTCGGGGGGCCTCTATGAACACTGAAGCTTTCTTT,CASSPRGASMNTEAFF
NA,TRBJ2-6,TRBV2,NA,NA,CASRAGVGAGANVLAF
TRBD1,TRBJ1-1,TRBV4-3,many,TGCGCCAGCAGCTTGGGGACAGGGCCCGGCACTGAAGCTTTCTTT,CASSLGTGPGTEAFF
TRBD1,TRBJ2-2,TRBV6-5,NA,TGTGACAGCAGTGAGGACAGGGCCACTGGGGAGCTGTTTTTT,CDSSEDRATGELFF
TRBD1,TRBJ2-7,TRBV11-2,many,TGTGCCAGCAGCTTCAAGACAGGGACGTCCTACGAGCAGTACTTC,CASSFKTGTSYEQYF
TRBD2,TRBJ2-1,TRBV19,NA,TGTGCCAGTAAGATACTAGCGGGAATCGACAATGAGCACTTCTTC,CASKILAGIDNEHFF
NA,TRBJ2-3,TRBV12-3/TRBV12-4,once,TGTTCCAGTACCTCCAGAGGGCCAGATACGCAGTATTTT,CSSTSRGPDTQYF
TRBD1,TRBJ2-5,TRBV6-5,many,TGTGCCAGCAGCGTACAGGGGGCGAAGTTGGAGACCCAGTACTTC,CASSVQGAKLETQYF
TRBD1,TRBJ2-3,TRBV4-1,NA,TGCGCCAACAGCCAAGGGGGACAGGCAGATACGCAGTATTTT,CANSQGGQADTQYF
TRBD2,TRBJ2-1,TRBV11-2,NA,TGTGCCAGCAGCATAAGACTAGCGGTCGGCAATGAGCGGTTCTTC,CASSIRLAVGNERFF
NA,TRBJ1-1,TRBV7-9,NA,TGTGCCAGCAGCTCCGGGACGGGTATTGACACTGAAGCTTTCTTT,CASSSGTGIDTEAFF
TRBD2,TRBJ2-2,TRBV6-2/TRBV6-3,many,TGTGCCAGCCGGACTTCGGGAGGGACCGGGGAGCTGTTTTTT,CASRTSGGTGELFF
TRBD2,TRBJ2-3,TRBV5-4,NA,TGTGCCAGCAGCTCTCCGGGACTAGGGATGGATACGCAGTATTTT,CASSSPGLGMDTQYF
TRBD2,TRBJ2-7,TRBV28,NA,TGTGCCAGCAAGGGCCCTTTTGCGGGAGACTACGAGCAGTACTTC,CASKGPFAGDYEQYF
TRBD2,TRBJ2-1,TRBV4-3,few,TGCGCCAGCAGCCAAGTGTCTAGCGGAAACAATGAGCAGTTCTTC,CASSQVSSGNNEQFF
NA,TRBJ2-7,TRBV4-3,once,TGCGCCAGCAGCCAGGTTGTGACGTGGGGTCACATTAGCTACGAGCAGTACTTC,CASSQVVTWGHISYEQYF
NA,TRBJ1-1,TRBV6-1,many,TGTGCCAGCAGTGATACAAGGAACACTGAAGCTTTCTTT,CASSDTRNTEAFF
NA,TRBJ1-5,TRBV5-1,NA,TGCGCCAGCAGCTTGGGGGACGTTAATCAGCCCCAGCATTTT,CASSLGDVNQPQHF
TRBD1,TRBJ1-5,TRBV6-1,NA,TGTGCCAGCCAAGACAGGGGGCTCTATCAGCCCCAGCATTTT,CASQDRGLYQPQHF
TRBD2,TRBJ2-2,TRBV11-3,many,TGTGCCAGCAGCATGCTAGCGGGAAGAGGCACCGGGGAGCTGTTTTTT,CASSMLAGRGTGELFF
NA,TRBJ2-2,TRBV10-1,once,TGCGCCAACAGTGAACGAAACGCCGGGGAGCTGTTTTTT,CANSERNAGELFF
NA,TRBJ2-1,TRBV6-1,few,TGTGCCAGCAGCGTTCAGGAGGTTCCATATGAGCAGTTCTTC,CASSVQEVPYEQFF
NA,TRBJ2-3,TRBV13,few,TGTGCCAGCAGCCCTGACAGGAGGGCTGATACGCAGTATTTT,CASSPDRRADTQYF
TRBD2,TRBJ2-1,TRBV7-9,NA,TGTGCCAGCAGGATAGCGGGAGATGGTGCCTACAATGAGCAGTTCTTC,CASRIAGDGAYNEQFF
NA,TRBJ2-7,TRBV6-2/TRBV6-3,NA,TGTGCCAGCAGTTACGGGGGACCCACTTACGAGCAGTACTTC,CASSYGGPTYEQYF
NA,TRBJ1-6,TRBV30,few,TGTGCCTGGAGCCTCGGCTCACCCCTCCACTTT,CAWSLGSPLHF
TRBD2,TRBJ2-5,TRBV12-3/TRBV12-4,many,TGTGCCAGCAGCGTTAGCGGGGGCCAAGAGACCCAGTACTTC,CASSVSGGQETQYF
NA,TRBJ2-7,TRBV5-5,few,TGTGCCAGCAGTCTTAGGACAACCTTCTACGAGCAGTACTTC,CASSLRTTFYEQYF
NA,TRBJ2-7,TRBV7-8,NA,TGTGCCAGCAGATCTACAGGGACACTAAGCTCCTACGAGCAGTACTTC,CASRSTGTLSSYEQYF
NA,TRBJ1-1,TRBV11-1,many,TGTGCCAGCAGCTTGACTAAAGGCGAAACTGAAGCTTTCTTT,CASSLTKGETEAFF
NA,TRBJ1-1,TRBV14,NA,TGTGCCAGCAGCCACCGAATGAACTCTATTTTTGGTGCTTTCTTT,CASSHRMNSIFGAFF
TRBD1,TRBJ1-1,TRBV14,few,TGTGCCAGCAGCCAGCGGGACAGATACACTGAAGCTTTCTTT,CASSQRDRYTEAFF
NA,TRBJ1-6,TRBV6-5,NA,TGTGCCAGCAGTTTAGCAGGGTCGCCATCACCCCTCCACTTT,CASSLAGSPSPLHF
NA,TRBJ2-5,TRBV29-1,NA,TGCAGCGTTAGATTCCGGTGTCAAGAGACCCAGTACTTC,CSVRFRCQETQYF
TRBD1,TRBJ1-6,TRBV6-2/TRBV6-3,NA,TGCGCCAGCTGTGATCGCCGACAGGGTCATAATTCACCCCTCCACTTT,CASCDRRQGHNSPLHF
TRBD2,TRBJ2-3,TRBV14,NA,TGTGCCAGCAGCCATGAATGGCGCGGGACTATAGATACGCAGTATTTT,CASSHEWRGTIDTQYF